This T cell receptor beta chain was sequenced in a study of blood T cells in healthy people across ages. The authors ran a second PCR of roughly 6 to 12 cycles using a sample-barcoded 5' primer and a J-beta primer mix. TCRdb passed the 5' RACE reads through MiXCR, listing each CDR3 protein once. This sample has 700,000 to 900,000 distinct CDR3 sequences, with roughly 50% found just once. As for this clonotype: Its target is unknown.

Germline V gene data show CDR1 as MNHEY and CDR2 as SVGAGI. CDR3 size: 16 residues. Trimming removed 4 bases at V and 1 base at J, with 14 bases between. Study outcomes and limitations: Estimated diversity across one million T cells was deemed an underestimate. A roughly linear fall in TCR beta diversity per million T cells was seen with increasing age. Long-lived and aged donors differed, with more naive CD4+ cells and higher diversity in the long-lived. Unsorted PBMC input precluded a conclusive naive versus antigen-experienced comparison.

The rearrangement joins TRBV6-5 to TRBJ2-1; possibly TRBD1 or TRBD2 for D (5 bases each). The TCR was taken from a man older than 75 in good health. Input material: blood. CDR3 region: CASSSAGTRSYNEQFF. CDR3 in DNA: TGTGCCAGCAGTTCCGCCGGGACCCGATCCTACAATGAGCAGTTCTTC.